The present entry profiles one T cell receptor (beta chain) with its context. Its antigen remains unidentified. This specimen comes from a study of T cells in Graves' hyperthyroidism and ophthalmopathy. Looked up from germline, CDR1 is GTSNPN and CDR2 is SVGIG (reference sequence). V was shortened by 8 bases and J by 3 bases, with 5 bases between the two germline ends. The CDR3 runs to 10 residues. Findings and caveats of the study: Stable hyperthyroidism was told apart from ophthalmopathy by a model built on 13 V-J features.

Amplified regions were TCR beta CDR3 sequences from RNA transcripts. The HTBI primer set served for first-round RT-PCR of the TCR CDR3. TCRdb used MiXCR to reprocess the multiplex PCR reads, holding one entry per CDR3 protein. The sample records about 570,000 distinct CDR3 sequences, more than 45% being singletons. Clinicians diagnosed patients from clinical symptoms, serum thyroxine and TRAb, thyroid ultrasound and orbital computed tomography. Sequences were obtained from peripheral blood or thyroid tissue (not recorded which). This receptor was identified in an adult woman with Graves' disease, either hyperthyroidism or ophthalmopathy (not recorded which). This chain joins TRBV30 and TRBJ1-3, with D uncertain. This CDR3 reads CAVGGNTIYF. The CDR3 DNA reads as TGTGCCGTCGGTGGAAACACCATATATTTT.